This T cell receptor (beta chain) derives from a study of molecular identifiers for immune sequencing clone quantification. Whole-study findings and limits: The sizes of highly expanded clones could be underestimated when identical TCR molecules share a barcode.

Making the bulk TCR libraries relied on previously described methods and listed TCR primers. TCRdb passed the PCR reads through MiXCR, listing each CDR3 protein once. The table includes approximately 590,000 distinct CDR3 sequences, 25% detected once. Sorted naive CD8 T cells, about 17,000 to 1,000,000, were sequenced from 10%, 30% or 50% RNA. This clonotype has just a few counts. Its cognate antigen is unknown. The clonotype comes from a human donor in good health. Some libraries in this study had Jurkat cell RNA spiked in. The sample was naive CD8+ T cells from blood, with Jurkat cell RNA spiked in. The sample's subset: FACS-sorted CD8+CD4-CCR7+CD45RA+ naive T cells.

CDR3 DNA sequence: TGTGCCAGCAGTCCGGTACAGGGGGTCGAGCAGTACTTC. Translating gives CASSPVQGVEQYF. V usage is TRBV2 and J usage is TRBJ2-7; 8 bases are shared with TRBD1. Trimming cost V 5 bases and J 6 bases; bases outside gene matches: 6. Germline CDR1 reads SNHLY; CDR2 reads FYNNEI. The CDR3 is made up of 13 amino acids. Full variable domain (rest looked up from reference TRBV2 and TRBJ2-7): EPEVTQTPSHQVTQMGQEVILRCVPISNHLYFYWYRQILGQKVEFLVSFYNNEISEKSEIFDDQFSVERPDGSNFTLKIRSTKLEDSAMYFCASSPVQGVEQYFGPGTRLTVT.